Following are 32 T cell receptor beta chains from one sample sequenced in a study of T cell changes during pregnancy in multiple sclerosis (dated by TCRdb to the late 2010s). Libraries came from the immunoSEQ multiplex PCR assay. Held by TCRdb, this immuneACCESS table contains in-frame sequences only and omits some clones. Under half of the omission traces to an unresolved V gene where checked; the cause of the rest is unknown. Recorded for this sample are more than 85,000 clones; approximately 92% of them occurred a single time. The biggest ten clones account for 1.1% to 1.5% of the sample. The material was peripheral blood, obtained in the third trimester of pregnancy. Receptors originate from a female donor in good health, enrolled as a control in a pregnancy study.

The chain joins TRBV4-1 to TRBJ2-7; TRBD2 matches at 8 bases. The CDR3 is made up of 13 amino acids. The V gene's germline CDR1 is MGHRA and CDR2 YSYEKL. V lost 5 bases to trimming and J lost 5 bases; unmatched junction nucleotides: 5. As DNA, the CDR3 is TGCGCCAGCAGCATATGGCGGGGGGACGAGCAGTACTTC. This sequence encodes CASSIWRGDEQYF.

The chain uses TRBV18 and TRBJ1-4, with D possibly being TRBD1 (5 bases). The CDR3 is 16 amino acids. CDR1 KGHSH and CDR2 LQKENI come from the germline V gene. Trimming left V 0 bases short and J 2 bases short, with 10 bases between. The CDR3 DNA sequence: TGTGCCAGCTCACCACCGGGGGGAAGGACTAATGAAAAACTGTTTTTT. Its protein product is CASSPPGGRTNEKLFF. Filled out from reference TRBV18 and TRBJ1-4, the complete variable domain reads NAGVMQNPRHLVRRRGQEARLRCSPMKGHSHVYWYRQLPEEGLKFMVYLQKENIIDESGMPKERFSAEFPKEGPSILRIQQVVRGDSAAYFCASSPPGGRTNEKLFFGSGTQLSVL.

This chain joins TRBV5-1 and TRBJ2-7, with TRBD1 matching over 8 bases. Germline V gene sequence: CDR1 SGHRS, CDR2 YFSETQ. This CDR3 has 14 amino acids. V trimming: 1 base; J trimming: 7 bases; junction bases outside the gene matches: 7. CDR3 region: CASSLTDRAEEQYF. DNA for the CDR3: TGCGCCAGCAGCTTGACGGACAGGGCAGAGGAGCAGTACTTC.

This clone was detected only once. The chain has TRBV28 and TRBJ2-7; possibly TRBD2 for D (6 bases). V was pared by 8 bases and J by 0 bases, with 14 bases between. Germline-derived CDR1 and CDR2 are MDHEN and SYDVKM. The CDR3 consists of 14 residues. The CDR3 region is CASGVDGSSYEQYF. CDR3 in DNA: TGTGCCAGCGGTGTCGACGGGAGCTCCTACGAGCAGTACTTC.

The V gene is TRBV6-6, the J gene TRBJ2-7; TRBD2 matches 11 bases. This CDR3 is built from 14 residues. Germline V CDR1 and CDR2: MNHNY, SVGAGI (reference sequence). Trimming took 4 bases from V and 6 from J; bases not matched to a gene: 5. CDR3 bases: TGTGCCAGCAGTTTGGGACTAGCGGCACCCGAGCAGTACTTC. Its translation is CASSLGLAAPEQYF.

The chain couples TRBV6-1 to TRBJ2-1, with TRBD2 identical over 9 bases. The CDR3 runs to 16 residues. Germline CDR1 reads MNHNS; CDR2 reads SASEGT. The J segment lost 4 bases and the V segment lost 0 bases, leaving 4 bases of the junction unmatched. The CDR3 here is CASSEALSGSYNEQFF. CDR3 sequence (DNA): TGTGCCAGCAGTGAAGCGCTTAGCGGGAGTTACAATGAGCAGTTCTTC.

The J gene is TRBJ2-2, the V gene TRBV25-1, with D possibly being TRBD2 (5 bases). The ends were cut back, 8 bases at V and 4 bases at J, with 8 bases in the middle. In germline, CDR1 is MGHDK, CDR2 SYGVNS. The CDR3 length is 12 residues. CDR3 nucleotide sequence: TGTGCCAGCCTGGCGGGCACCGGGGAGCTGTTTTTT. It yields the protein CASLAGTGELFF.

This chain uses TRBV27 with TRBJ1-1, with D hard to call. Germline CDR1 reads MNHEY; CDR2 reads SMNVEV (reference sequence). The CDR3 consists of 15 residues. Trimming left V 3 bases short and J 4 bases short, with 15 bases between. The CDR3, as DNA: TGTGCCAGCAGTTTTGAGCGGACGGGGAGCACTGAAGCTTTCTTT. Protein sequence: CASSFERTGSTEAFF.

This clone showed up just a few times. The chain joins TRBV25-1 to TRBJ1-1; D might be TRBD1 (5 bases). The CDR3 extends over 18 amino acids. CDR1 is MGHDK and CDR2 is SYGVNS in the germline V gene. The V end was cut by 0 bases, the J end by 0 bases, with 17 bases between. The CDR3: CASSEYKGRGELNTEAFF. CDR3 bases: TGTGCCAGCAGTGAATATAAGGGAAGGGGCGAGTTGAACACTGAAGCTTTCTTT.

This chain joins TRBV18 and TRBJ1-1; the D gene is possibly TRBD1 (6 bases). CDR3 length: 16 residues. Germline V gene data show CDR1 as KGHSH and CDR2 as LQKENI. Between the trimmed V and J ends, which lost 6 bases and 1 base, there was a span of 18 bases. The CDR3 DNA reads TGTGCCAGCTCGACACAGGGTGGGGAAAAGAACACTGAAGCTTTCTTT. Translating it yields CASSTQGGEKNTEAFF.

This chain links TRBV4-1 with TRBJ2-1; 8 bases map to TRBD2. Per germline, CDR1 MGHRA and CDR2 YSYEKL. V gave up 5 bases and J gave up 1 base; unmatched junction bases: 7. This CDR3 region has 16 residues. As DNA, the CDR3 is TGCGCCAGCAGCGTCATTAGCGGGATTTCCTACAATGAGCAGTTCTTC. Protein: CASSVISGISYNEQFF.

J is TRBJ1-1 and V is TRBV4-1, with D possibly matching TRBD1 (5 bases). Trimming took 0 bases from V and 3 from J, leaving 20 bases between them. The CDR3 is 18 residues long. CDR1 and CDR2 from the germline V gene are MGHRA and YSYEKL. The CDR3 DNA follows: TGCGCCAGCAGCCAAGATTATTTTAGCGGGGGTTTGGACACTGAAGCTTTCTTT. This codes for CASSQDYFSGGLDTEAFF.

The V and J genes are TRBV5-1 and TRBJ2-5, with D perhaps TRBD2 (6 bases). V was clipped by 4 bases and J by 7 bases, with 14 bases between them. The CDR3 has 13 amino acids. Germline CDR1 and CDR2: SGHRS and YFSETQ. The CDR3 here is CASSTRTEGTQYF. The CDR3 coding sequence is TGCGCCAGCAGCACCCGAACGGAGGGGACCCAGTACTTC.

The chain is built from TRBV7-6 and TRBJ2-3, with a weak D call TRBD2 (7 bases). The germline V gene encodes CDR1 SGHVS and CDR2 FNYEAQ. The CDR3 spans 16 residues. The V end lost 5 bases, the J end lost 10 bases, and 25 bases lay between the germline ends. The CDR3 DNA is TGTGCCAGCAGCCAAGGGGGGGACCCCAGGGCGAGGGCGCAGTATTTT. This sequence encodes CASSQGGDPRARAQYF.

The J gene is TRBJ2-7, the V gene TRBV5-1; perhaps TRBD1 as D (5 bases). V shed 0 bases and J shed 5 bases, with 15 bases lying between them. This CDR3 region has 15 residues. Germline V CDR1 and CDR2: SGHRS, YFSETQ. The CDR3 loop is CASSLAAGNSNEQYF. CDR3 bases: TGCGCCAGCAGCTTGGCGGCAGGGAATTCAAACGAGCAGTACTTC.

CDR3 loop: CASSLEVRTIDEAFF. CDR3 nucleotides: TGTGCCAGCAGCTTGGAAGTCAGGACAATTGATGAAGCTTTCTTT. J is TRBJ1-1 and V is TRBV5-4, with D maybe TRBD1 (5 bases). The CDR3 contains 15 residues. Germline assignment: CDR1 SGHNT and CDR2 YYREEE (reference sequence). Deletions cut 0 bases from V and 7 bases from J, with 16 bases between.

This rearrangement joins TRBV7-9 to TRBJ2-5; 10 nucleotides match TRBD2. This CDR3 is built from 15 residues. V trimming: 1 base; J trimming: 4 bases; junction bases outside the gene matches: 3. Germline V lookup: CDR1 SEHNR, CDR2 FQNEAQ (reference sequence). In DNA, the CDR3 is TGTGCCAGCAGCTTAGAACTAGCGGGAATAGAGACCCAGTACTTC. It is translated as CASSLELAGIETQYF.

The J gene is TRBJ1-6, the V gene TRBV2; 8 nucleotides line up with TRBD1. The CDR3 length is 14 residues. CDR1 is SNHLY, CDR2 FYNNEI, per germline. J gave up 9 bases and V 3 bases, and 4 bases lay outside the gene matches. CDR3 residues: CASSDGQGSSPLHF. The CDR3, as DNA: TGTGCCAGCAGTGACGGACAGGGAAGTTCACCCCTCCACTTT.

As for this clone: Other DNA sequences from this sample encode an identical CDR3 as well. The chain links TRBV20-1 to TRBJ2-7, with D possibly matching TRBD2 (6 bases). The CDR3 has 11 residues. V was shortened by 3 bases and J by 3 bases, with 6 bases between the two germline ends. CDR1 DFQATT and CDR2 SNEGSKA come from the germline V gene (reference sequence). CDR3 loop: CSASGSYEQYF. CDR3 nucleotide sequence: TGCAGTGCTAGCGGGAGCTACGAGCAGTACTTC.

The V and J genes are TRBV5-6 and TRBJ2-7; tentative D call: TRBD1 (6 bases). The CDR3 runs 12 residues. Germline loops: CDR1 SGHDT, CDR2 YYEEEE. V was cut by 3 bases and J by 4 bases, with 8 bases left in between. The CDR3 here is CASSSDRYEQYF. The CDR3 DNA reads TGTGCCAGCAGCTCCGACAGGTACGAGCAGTACTTC.

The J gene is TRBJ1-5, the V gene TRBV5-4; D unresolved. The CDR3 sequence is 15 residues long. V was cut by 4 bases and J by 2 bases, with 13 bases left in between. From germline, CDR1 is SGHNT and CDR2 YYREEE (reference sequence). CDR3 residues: CASSLGGSGNQPQHF. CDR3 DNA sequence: TGTGCCAGCAGCCTCGGAGGAAGCGGCAATCAGCCCCAGCATTTT.

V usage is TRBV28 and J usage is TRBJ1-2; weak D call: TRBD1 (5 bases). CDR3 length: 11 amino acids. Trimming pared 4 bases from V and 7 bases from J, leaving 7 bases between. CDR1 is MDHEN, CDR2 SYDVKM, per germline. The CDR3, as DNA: TGTGCCAGCAGTTCCAGGGTTGGCTACACCTTC. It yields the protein CASSSRVGYTF.

The CDR3, as DNA: TGTGCCAGCAGTGGACAGGGGGTGGATGAGCAGTTCTTC. This gives the protein CASSGQGVDEQFF. The chain recombines TRBV2 with TRBJ2-1; 9 bases map to TRBD1. V was clipped by 4 bases and J by 8 bases; unmatched bases: 3. Germline V lookup: CDR1 SNHLY, CDR2 FYNNEI. The CDR3 spans 13 residues.

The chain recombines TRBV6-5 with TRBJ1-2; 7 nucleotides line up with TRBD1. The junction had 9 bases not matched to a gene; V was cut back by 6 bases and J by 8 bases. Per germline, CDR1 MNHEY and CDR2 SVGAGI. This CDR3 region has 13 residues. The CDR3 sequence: CASSLDRVLGYTF. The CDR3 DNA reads TGTGCCAGCAGCCTCGACAGGGTACTAGGCTACACCTTC.

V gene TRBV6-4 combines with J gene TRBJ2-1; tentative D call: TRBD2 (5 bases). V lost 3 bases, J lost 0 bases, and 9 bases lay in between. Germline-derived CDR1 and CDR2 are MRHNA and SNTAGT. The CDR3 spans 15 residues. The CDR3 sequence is CASSEELGSYNEQFF. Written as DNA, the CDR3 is TGTGCCAGCAGTGAGGAACTAGGCTCCTACAATGAGCAGTTCTTC.

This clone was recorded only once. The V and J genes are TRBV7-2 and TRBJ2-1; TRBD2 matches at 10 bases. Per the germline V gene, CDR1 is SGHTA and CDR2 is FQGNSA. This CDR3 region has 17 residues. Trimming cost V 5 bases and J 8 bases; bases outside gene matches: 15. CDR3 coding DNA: TGTGCCAGCAGCATCCGGACTAGCGGCGAGAGGATCCATGAGCAGTTCTTC. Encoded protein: CASSIRTSGERIHEQFF.

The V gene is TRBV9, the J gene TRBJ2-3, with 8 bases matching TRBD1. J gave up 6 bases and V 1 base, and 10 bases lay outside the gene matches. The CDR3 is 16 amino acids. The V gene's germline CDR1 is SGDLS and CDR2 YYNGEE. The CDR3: CASSVNPGTGDDTQYF. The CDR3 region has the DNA TGTGCCAGCAGCGTAAACCCCGGGACAGGCGATGATACGCAGTATTTT.

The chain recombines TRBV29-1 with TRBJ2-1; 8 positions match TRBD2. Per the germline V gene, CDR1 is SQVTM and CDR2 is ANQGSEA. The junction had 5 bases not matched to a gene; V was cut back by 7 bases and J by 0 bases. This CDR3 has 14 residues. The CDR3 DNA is TGCAGCGGCGCGGGGGGCAACTCCTACAATGAGCAGTTCTTC. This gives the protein CSGAGGNSYNEQFF.

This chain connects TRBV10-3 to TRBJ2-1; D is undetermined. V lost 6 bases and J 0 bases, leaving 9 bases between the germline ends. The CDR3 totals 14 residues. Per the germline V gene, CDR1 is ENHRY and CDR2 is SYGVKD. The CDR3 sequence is CAIRAVSSYNEQFF. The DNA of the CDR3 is TGTGCCATCAGGGCGGTGAGCTCCTACAATGAGCAGTTCTTC.

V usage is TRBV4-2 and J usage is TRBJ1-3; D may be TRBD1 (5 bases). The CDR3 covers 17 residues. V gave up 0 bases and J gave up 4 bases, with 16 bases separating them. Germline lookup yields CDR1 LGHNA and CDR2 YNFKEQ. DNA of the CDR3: TGTGCCAGCAGCCAAGATAGGCAGGGCGCCGGGGGAAACACCATATATTTT. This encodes CASSQDRQGAGGNTIYF.

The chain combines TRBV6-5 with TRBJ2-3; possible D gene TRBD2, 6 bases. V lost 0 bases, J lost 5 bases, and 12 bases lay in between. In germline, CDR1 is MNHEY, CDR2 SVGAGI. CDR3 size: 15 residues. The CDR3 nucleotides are TGTGCCAGCAGTTACTCGTACGGGAGTATAGATACGCAGTATTTT. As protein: CASSYSYGSIDTQYF.

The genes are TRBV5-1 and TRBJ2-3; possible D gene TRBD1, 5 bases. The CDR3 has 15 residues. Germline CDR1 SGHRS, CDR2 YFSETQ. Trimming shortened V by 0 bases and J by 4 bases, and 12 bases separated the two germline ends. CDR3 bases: TGCGCCAGCAGCTTGGGGGCAGGGAAGGCAGATACGCAGTATTTT. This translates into CASSLGAGKADTQYF.